These 6 T cell receptor beta chains were sequenced from one sample in a study of T cells in Graves' hyperthyroidism and ophthalmopathy. There were TCR beta CDR3 regions amplified from RNA transcripts. Researchers ran a first-round RT-PCR on the TCR CDR3 using the HTBI primer set. Via MiXCR, TCRdb re-called the multiplex PCR reads, giving one row per CDR3 protein. This table holds about 560,000 distinct CDR3 sequences, 15% to 20% found once. The sample taken for sequencing was blood. The receptors derive from a young woman with Graves' hyperthyroidism.

This clonotype was detected a few times. The genes are TRBV6-1 and TRBJ2-2, with 10 bases aligning to TRBD2. The CDR3 consists of 16 residues. V was clipped by 3 bases and J by 6 bases; unmatched bases: 7. Germline V lookup: CDR1 MNHNS, CDR2 SASEGT. Here the CDR3 DNA reads TGTGCCAGCAGTGAGGGGCTAGCGGGAGTGGCCGGGGAGCTGTTTTTT. Residues: CASSEGLAGVAGELFF.

The sample holds many counts of this clonotype. The V and J genes are TRBV7-2 and TRBJ2-4; the D is unclear. This CDR3 comprises 16 residues. CDR1 is SGHTA and CDR2 is FQGNSA in the germline V gene. The ends were cut back, 5 bases at V and 2 bases at J, with 16 bases in the middle. The CDR3 loop is CASSRPTVITKNIQYF. DNA of the CDR3: TGTGCCAGCAGCCGCCCTACGGTTATAACCAAAAACATTCAGTACTTC.

This clonotype has just a few counts. The rearrangement joins TRBV20-1 to TRBJ2-2; perhaps TRBD2 as D (6 bases). Trimming removed 6 bases from V and 1 base from J, with 18 bases in between. Germline CDR1 and CDR2: DFQATT and SNEGSKA (reference sequence). The CDR3 contains 16 residues. CDR3 nucleotide sequence: TGCAGTGCGCTTGGTGTGGGGCGGGGGAACACCGGGGAGCTGTTTTTT. This translates into CSALGVGRGNTGELFF.

A remark on this clonotype: This may come from a read error, since a much larger clone is one base off. V gene TRBV20-1 combines with J gene TRBJ2-7, with 11 bases matching TRBD2. The CDR3 consists of 16 residues. J gave up 7 bases and V 0 bases, and 11 bases lay outside the gene matches. CDR1 and CDR2 from the germline V gene are DFQATT and SNEGSKA (reference sequence). CDR3 residues: CSAREFTSGRLNEQYF. The CDR3 coding sequence is TGCAGTGCTAGAGAGTTTACTAGCGGGAGATTAAATGAGCAGTACTTC.

This rearrangement joins TRBV7-8 to TRBJ1-3, with D possibly matching TRBD1 (6 bases). Germline CDR1 and CDR2: SGHVS and FQNEAQ. This CDR3 has 15 amino acids. Trimming took off 7 bases at V and 4 bases at J, with 17 bases between the two ends. This CDR3 is CASTPLRGAGNTIYF. CDR3 bases: TGTGCCAGCACCCCCCTAAGGGGGGCCGGAAACACCATATATTTT.

CDR3 region: CASSIIGAVETQYF. Written as DNA, the CDR3 is TGTGCCAGTAGTATCATTGGGGCTGTCGAGACCCAGTACTTC. The chain has TRBV19 and TRBJ2-5, with a tentative D call TRBD1 (5 bases). The V end lost 3 bases, the J end lost 5 bases, and 13 bases lay between the germline ends. The CDR3 runs to 14 residues. Germline V gene lookup returns CDR1 LNHDA and CDR2 SQIVND (reference sequence).